This T cell receptor beta chain is drawn from a study of shared clonotypes between healthy human individuals. General observations from the study: Richness estimates generally favored naive over memory subsets.

Researchers divided each subset's genomic DNA evenly across several immunoSEQ plates. The sorted-subset replicate PCRs were given 200 ng DNA, which is tens of thousands of T cell genomes. TCRdb's copy holds only in-frame clones and misses some; the assay was immunoSEQ multiplex PCR. This repertoire shows under 850,000 clones, around 70% found once; its top ten account for around 1.8%. A note on this clone: Its antigen is not known.

The V end was cut by 6 bases, the J end by 2 bases, with 13 bases between. Looked up from germline, CDR1 is SNHLY and CDR2 is FYNNEI. The CDR3 runs to 15 residues. The V and J genes are TRBV2 and TRBJ1-4; the D is unclear. This TCR derives from a woman in her thirties in good health. Material for sequencing was memory CD4+ T cells sorted from blood. Subset given: CD45RA-negative fraction. The CDR3 reads CASRAESSTNEKLFF. The CDR3 DNA is TGTGCCAGCAGGGCAGAGTCATCTACTAATGAAAAACTGTTTTTT.